These 29 T cell receptor beta chains share one sample of origin, sequenced in a study of PD-1 blockade in mismatch repair-deficient tumors (TCRdb year 2017). Libraries came from the immunoSEQ multiplex PCR assay. TCRdb limited this immuneACCESS table to in-frame rearrangements with V and J called. A share of clones is missing; checked studies link under half to unresolved V genes, and the rest is unexplained. The sample yields roughly 79,000 clones; 80% to 90% were counted once. The ten largest clonotypes hold approximately 5% of the sample. Sequencing was performed on peripheral blood, taken 44 weeks after starting pembrolizumab. The receptors originated from an adult with mismatch repair-deficient cancer.

The chain combines TRBV7-9 with TRBJ2-7, with TRBD1 matching over 9 bases. Germline V gives CDR1 SEHNR, CDR2 FQNEAQ (reference sequence). This CDR3 is 14 amino acids long. Trimming at V came to 3 bases and at J to 4 bases, leaving 4 bases not matched to a gene. CDR3 in amino acids: CASSLGTGSYEQYF. The CDR3 DNA follows: TGTGCCAGCAGCTTGGGGACAGGGAGTTACGAGCAGTACTTC.

V gene TRBV4-1 combines with J gene TRBJ1-2; 10 nucleotides line up with TRBD1. The germline CDR1 and CDR2 sequences are MGHRA and YSYEKL. V shed 4 bases and J 1 base; nucleotides not matched to a gene: 3. The CDR3 totals 15 residues. The CDR3 loop reads CASSPGQGVNYGYTF. In DNA, the CDR3 is TGCGCCAGCAGCCCCGGACAGGGGGTTAACTATGGCTACACCTTC.

V gene TRBV5-1 combines with J gene TRBJ1-1, with D possibly being TRBD1 (5 bases). This CDR3 spans 14 amino acids. From germline, CDR1 is SGHRS and CDR2 YFSETQ. Trimming stripped 4 bases from V and 6 bases from J, with 16 bases between. The CDR3 protein is CASSPFGTQAEAFF. The DNA of the CDR3 is TGCGCCAGCAGCCCTTTTGGGACGCAGGCTGAAGCTTTCTTT.

This chain connects TRBV10-3 to TRBJ2-5; 10 nucleotides line up with TRBD2. Trimming cost V 2 bases and J 7 bases; bases outside gene matches: 7. The CDR3 runs 15 residues. Per the germline V gene, CDR1 is ENHRY and CDR2 is SYGVKD. This CDR3 is CAISEGLAVPRTQYF. In DNA, the CDR3 is TGTGCCATCAGTGAGGGACTAGCGGTTCCCAGGACCCAGTACTTC.

The chain has TRBV29-1 and TRBJ1-1; possible D gene TRBD1, 5 bases. V was shortened by 6 bases and J by 1 base, with 12 bases between the two germline ends. The CDR3 loop spans 13 amino acids. The germline CDR1 and CDR2 sequences are SQVTM and ANQGSEA. CDR3 region: CSVPSQGNTEAFF. The CDR3 DNA reads as TGCAGCGTCCCTTCCCAGGGGAACACTGAAGCTTTCTTT. The entire variable domain, with the rest obtained from reference TRBV29-1 and TRBJ1-1, is as follows: SAVISQKPSRDICQRGTSLTIQCQVDSQVTMMFWYRQQPGQSLTLIATANQGSEATYESGFVIDKFPISRPNLTFSTLTVSNMSPEDSSIYLCSVPSQGNTEAFFGQGTRLTVV.

The chain carries TRBV2 and TRBJ2-3; TRBD1 matches 10 bases. Germline CDR1 is SNHLY and CDR2 is FYNNEI. The ends lost 4 bases at V and 1 base at J; junction bases unmatched: 5. CDR3 length: 16 residues. The chain's CDR3 is CASSGDRGRGTDTQYF. Here the CDR3 DNA reads TGTGCCAGCAGTGGCGACAGGGGGCGCGGCACAGATACGCAGTATTTT.

The genes are TRBV11-2 and TRBJ2-7; possibly TRBD2 for D (6 bases). V was pared by 5 bases and J by 3 bases, with 20 bases between. The CDR3 consists of 16 residues. From germline, CDR1 is SGHAT and CDR2 FQNNGV. As DNA, the CDR3 is TGTGCCAGCAGCCCCACATCGAGCGGGCCAGGCTACGAGCAGTACTTC. It specifies CASSPTSSGPGYEQYF.

V gene TRBV19 combines with J gene TRBJ2-5, with a possible D match to TRBD1 (6 bases). CDR1 is LNHDA, CDR2 SQIVND, per germline (reference sequence). The germline V and J ends were trimmed by 2 bases and 3 bases, with 7 bases remaining between them. The CDR3 is 13 residues long. CDR3 amino acids: CASSINREETQYF. The DNA of the CDR3 is TGTGCCAGTAGTATAAACAGGGAAGAGACCCAGTACTTC. Using reference TRBV19 and TRBJ2-5 for the parts outside the CDR3, the full variable domain is DGGITQSPKYLFRKEGQNVTLSCEQNLNHDAMYWYRQDPGQGLRLIYYSQIVNDFQKGDIAEGYSVSREKKESFPLTVTSAQKNPTAFYLCASSINREETQYFGPGTRLLVL.

The V and J genes are TRBV10-3 and TRBJ1-2; 8 nucleotides align to TRBD1. Germline CDR1 is ENHRY and CDR2 is SYGVKD. V lost 6 bases to trimming and J lost 4 bases; unmatched junction nucleotides: 1. This CDR3 has 12 residues. The CDR3 DNA reads as TGTGCCATCAGCGGACAGGGCTATGGCTACACCTTC. Its translation is CAISGQGYGYTF.

The chain has TRBV30 and TRBJ1-1; D is uncertain. Germline assignment: CDR1 GTSNPN and CDR2 SVGIG (reference sequence). The CDR3 loop spans 11 amino acids. Trimming took off 5 bases at V and 3 bases at J, with 7 bases between the two ends. The CDR3 DNA sequence: TGTGCCTGGGGACGGGACACTGAAGCTTTCTTT. Protein: CAWGRDTEAFF. The full variable domain, with the rest looked up from reference TRBV30 and TRBJ1-1, is SQTIHQWPATLVQPVGSPLSLECTVEGTSNPNLYWYRQAAGRGLQLLFYSVGIGQISSEVPQNLSASRPQDRQFILSSKKLLLSDSGFYLCAWGRDTEAFFGQGTRLTVV.

This chain joins TRBV9 and TRBJ2-7, with D maybe TRBD1 (6 bases). The CDR3 consists of 11 residues. V gave up 3 bases and J gave up 5 bases, with 6 bases separating them. The germline CDR1 and CDR2 sequences are SGDLS and YYNGEE. In nucleotides, the CDR3 is TGTGCCAGCAGCGAGGGGGACGAGCAGTACTTC. It codes for CASSEGDEQYF.

The chain links TRBV5-4 to TRBJ2-1; the D call may be TRBD1 or TRBD2 (5 bases each). With 6 bases removed from V and 5 bases from J, the gap between germline ends came to 18 bases. Germline V gene data show CDR1 as SGHNT and CDR2 as YYREEE (reference sequence). This CDR3 is 15 amino acids long. CDR3 amino acids: CASTIYRDGDNEQFF. In DNA, the CDR3 is TGTGCCAGCACCATTTACCGGGACGGGGACAATGAGCAGTTCTTC.

The chain carries TRBV7-2 and TRBJ2-5, with 8 bases lining up with TRBD2. The CDR3 extends over 15 amino acids. Looked up from germline, CDR1 is SGHTA and CDR2 is FQGNSA. V lost 5 bases to trimming and J lost 5 bases; unmatched junction nucleotides: 10. The CDR3 region has the DNA TGTGCCAGCAGCACCGGACTAGCTGATGAGGAGACCCAGTACTTC. Amino acid sequence: CASSTGLADEETQYF.

This chain links TRBV5-1 with TRBJ2-1; D tentatively reads TRBD1 or TRBD2 (5 bases each). V was cut by 4 bases and J by 10 bases, with 9 bases left in between. This CDR3 region has 11 residues. Looked up from germline, CDR1 is SGHRS and CDR2 is YFSETQ. CDR3 residues: CASSQGAEQFF. CDR3 coding DNA: TGCGCCAGCAGCCAGGGAGCGGAGCAGTTCTTC.

Only one count was recorded for this clone. The J gene is TRBJ2-3, the V gene TRBV9, with D perhaps matching TRBD2 (7 bases). V was clipped by 4 bases and J by 2 bases, with 11 bases between them. Germline lookup yields CDR1 SGDLS and CDR2 YYNGEE. CDR3 length: 14 amino acids. CDR3: CASSPRGPTDTQYF. The CDR3 bases are TGTGCCAGCAGCCCGCGGGGGCCCACAGATACGCAGTATTTT.

Relative to its sample, this clone is medium-sized. The gene calls are TRBV9 and TRBJ2-2; D remains unclear. The V end was cut by 3 bases, the J end by 5 bases, with 5 bases between. There are 12 residues in the CDR3. Germline loops: CDR1 SGDLS, CDR2 YYNGEE. CDR3 in amino acids: CASSDRTGELFF. CDR3 nucleotide sequence: TGTGCCAGCAGCGATCGGACCGGGGAGCTGTTTTTT. The full variable domain, in which reference TRBV9 and TRBJ2-2 provide the parts outside the CDR3, is DSGVTQTPKHLITATGQRVTLRCSPRSGDLSVYWYQQSLDQGLQFLIQYYNGEERAKGNILERFSAQQFPDLHSELNLSSLELGDSALYFCASSDRTGELFFGEGSRLTVL.

In this sample, this clone turned up once. V is TRBV30 and J is TRBJ2-3, with D possibly TRBD2 on 5 matching bases. Per the germline V gene, CDR1 is GTSNPN and CDR2 is SVGIG (reference sequence). Trimming stripped 2 bases from V and 1 base from J, with 13 bases between. The CDR3 covers 15 residues. This CDR3 reads CAWSTAGWGTDTQYF. The CDR3 DNA reads as TGTGCCTGGAGTACGGCGGGCTGGGGCACAGATACGCAGTATTTT. Filled out from reference TRBV30 and TRBJ2-3, the complete variable domain reads SQTIHQWPATLVQPVGSPLSLECTVEGTSNPNLYWYRQAAGRGLQLLFYSVGIGQISSEVPQNLSASRPQDRQFILSSKKLLLSDSGFYLCAWSTAGWGTDTQYFGPGTRLTVL.

The chain uses TRBV29-1 and TRBJ2-7, with 13 bases that match TRBD2. The V segment lost 6 bases and the J segment 6 bases; nucleotides outside the gene matches: 5. Looked up from germline, CDR1 is SQVTM and CDR2 is ANQGSEA. The CDR3 covers 13 residues. In nucleotides, the CDR3 is TGCAGCGTAACTAGCGGGGGGGAAGGCGAGCAGTACTTC. Its protein is CSVTSGGEGEQYF.

The chain has TRBV12-5 and TRBJ1-2, with 9 bases aligning to TRBD1. The V and J ends lost 1 base and 4 bases, in that order; junction bases with no gene match: 13. Germline CDR1 reads LGHNT; CDR2 reads FRNRAP. This CDR3 region has 18 residues. The CDR3 DNA is TGTGCTAGTGGTTTGGGATTGGGACAGGGACGGCCCCCCTATGGCTACACCTTC. Protein: CASGLGLGQGRPPYGYTF.

There are a few counts of this clone. The chain has TRBV10-3 and TRBJ1-2; D uncertain. This CDR3 region has 13 residues. Germline CDR1 is ENHRY and CDR2 is SYGVKD. Deletions cut 10 bases from V and 8 bases from J, with 20 bases between. CDR3 region: CATRDPLSAGYTF. Here the CDR3 DNA reads TGTGCCACCCGAGACCCATTATCCGCCGGCTACACCTTC.

In this sample, this clone turned up a few times. V is TRBV7-6 and J is TRBJ2-3, with TRBD1 as a possible D gene (6 bases). V was pared by 1 base and J by 4 bases, with 12 bases between. Germline V gene sequence: CDR1 SGHVS, CDR2 FNYEAQ. This CDR3 contains 15 residues. CDR3 amino acids: CASSLGAGESDTQYF. CDR3 coding DNA: TGTGCCAGCAGCTTAGGGGCAGGGGAATCAGATACGCAGTATTTT.

The CDR3 region is CASSRDYYEQYF. In DNA form, the CDR3 reads TGCGCCAGCAGCCGTGACTACTACGAGCAGTACTTC. The chain combines TRBV4-3 with TRBJ2-7; D possibly corresponds to TRBD2 (5 bases). Germline lookup yields CDR1 LGHNA and CDR2 YSLEER. V gave up 4 bases and J gave up 3 bases, with 7 bases separating them. CDR3 length: 12 amino acids.

The chain employs TRBV7-2 and TRBJ1-4; no clear D. Trimming stripped 5 bases from V and 8 bases from J, with 18 bases between. The CDR3 is made up of 15 amino acids. The germline CDR1 and CDR2 sequences are SGHTA and FQGNSA. The CDR3 region is CASSPGPRVWEKLFF. The CDR3 DNA follows: TGTGCCAGCAGCCCTGGACCGAGGGTTTGGGAAAAACTGTTTTTT.

The V gene is TRBV11-2, the J gene TRBJ2-2; D gene unclear. Looked up from germline, CDR1 is SGHAT and CDR2 is FQNNGV. V was clipped by 5 bases and J by 8 bases, with 15 bases between them. The CDR3 runs 14 residues. CDR3 sequence (DNA): TGTGCCAGCAGCACTTATGGGGAAACTGGGGAGCTGTTTTTT. Translation gives CASSTYGETGELFF.

The CDR3 coding sequence is TGTGCCAGCAGCTTAGATTCGAGACGGGGCGAGCAGTACTTC. Translating it yields CASSLDSRRGEQYF. V is TRBV11-2 and J is TRBJ2-7, with D possibly TRBD2 on 5 matching bases. Trimming left V 0 bases short and J 6 bases short, with 12 bases between. The CDR3 sequence is 14 residues long. Germline CDR1 is SGHAT and CDR2 is FQNNGV.

J is TRBJ1-1 and V is TRBV9; 8 nucleotides align to TRBD1. This CDR3 spans 14 amino acids. The trim removed 3 bases at V and 3 bases at J, leaving 4 bases unmatched. Germline assignment: CDR1 SGDLS and CDR2 YYNGEE. The CDR3 sequence is CASSATGEDTEAFF. The DNA for the CDR3 is TGTGCCAGCAGCGCGACAGGGGAGGACACTGAAGCTTTCTTT.

The V gene is TRBV19, the J gene TRBJ2-1; D uncertain. This CDR3 spans 11 amino acids. Between the trimmed V and J ends, which lost 6 bases and 6 bases, there was a span of 6 bases. Germline V gene lookup returns CDR1 LNHDA and CDR2 SQIVND (reference sequence). CDR3 DNA sequence: TGTGCCAGTAGAGTGGGCAATGAGCAGTTCTTC. This translates into CASRVGNEQFF.

This clone was counted at least ten times. This chain uses TRBV5-6 with TRBJ1-2, with D uncertain. The CDR3 is made up of 11 amino acids. Trimming took 3 bases from V and 5 from J, leaving 5 bases between them. Per the germline V gene, CDR1 is SGHDT and CDR2 is YYEEEE. CDR3 in DNA: TGTGCCAGCAGCTCGGTATATGGCTACACCTTC. As protein: CASSSVYGYTF.

The chain joins TRBV7-9 to TRBJ2-5, with 9 nucleotides matching TRBD1. CDR3 length: 18 residues. Germline V gives CDR1 SEHNR, CDR2 FQNEAQ (reference sequence). Trimming at V came to 5 bases and at J to 5 bases, leaving 18 bases not matched to a gene. The CDR3 region has the DNA TGTGCCAGCAGCCTGTGGGCCGACCGGGACAGGGTTTGGGAGACCCAGTACTTC. This translates into CASSLWADRDRVWETQYF.